The clone carrying this TCR beta chain was picked up a small number of times. TCRdb analysed the 5' RACE reads with MiXCR anew, one entry per CDR3 protein. The table has roughly 240,000 distinct CDR3 sequences, over 6.5% seen once. These data belong to a study of T cells after yellow fever vaccination. Germline CDR1 GTSNPN, CDR2 SVGIG (reference sequence). The CDR3 has 13 residues. The ends lost 7 bases at V and 6 bases at J; junction bases unmatched: 7. The chain links TRBV30 to TRBJ2-5, with TRBD2 matching 11 bases. This sample comprised CD4+ T cells sorted from PBMCs, obtained on the day of the yellow fever booster vaccination. The sequence was collected from a man aged 30 to 45 who received the YFV17D yellow fever vaccine. Here the CDR3 DNA reads TGTGCCTCTGGACTAGCGGGCGCGCAGACCCAGTACTTC. It translates to CASGLAGAQTQYF.